These 25 T cell receptor beta chains were sequenced from one sample in a study of T cell responses to AZD1222 COVID-19 vaccine. Some clones are missing from TCRdb's copy, which holds only in-frame ones; the method was immunoSEQ multiplex PCR. Of tens of thousands of clones listed, around 88% are singletons. The specimen was peripheral blood, collected 28 days after the second AZD1222 dose. These receptor sequences come from an adult who received the AZD1222 COVID-19 vaccine.

The chain carries TRBV6-5 and TRBJ1-5; D call uncertain. The germline V gene encodes CDR1 MNHEY and CDR2 SVGAGI. Trimming pared 0 bases from V and 1 base from J, leaving 10 bases between. The CDR3 spans 16 residues. The CDR3 sequence: CASSYSYAASNQPQHF. The DNA of the CDR3 is TGTGCCAGCAGTTACTCGTATGCGGCGAGCAATCAGCCCCAGCATTTT.

In this sample, this clone turned up once. V usage is TRBV9 and J usage is TRBJ1-2; D gene uncertain. The CDR3 length is 15 residues. The germline CDR1 and CDR2 sequences are SGDLS and YYNGEE. Trimming removed 4 bases from V and 3 bases from J, with 16 bases in between. CDR3 in amino acids: CASSPIGGLDYGYTF. The CDR3 nucleotides read TGTGCCAGCAGCCCCATTGGAGGGTTGGACTATGGCTACACCTTC.

The V call is TRBV13, the J call TRBJ2-1; TRBD2 agrees at 9 bases. Unmatched junction bases numbered 6, after V lost 5 bases and J lost 4 bases. This CDR3 spans 15 amino acids. Germline-derived CDR1 and CDR2 are PRHDT and FYEKMQ (reference sequence). CDR3 protein: CASSQSGGLYNEQFF. For the CDR3, the DNA is TGTGCCAGCAGCCAAAGCGGGGGGCTGTACAATGAGCAGTTCTTC.

V gene TRBV9 combines with J gene TRBJ2-5; TRBD2 aligns across 15 bases. This CDR3 has 16 amino acids. Trimming cost V 4 bases and J 5 bases; bases outside gene matches: 6. Per germline, CDR1 SGDLS and CDR2 YYNGEE. The CDR3: CASSSRTSGGEETQYF. CDR3 DNA sequence: TGTGCCAGCAGCTCCCGGACTAGCGGGGGGGAGGAGACCCAGTACTTC.

This clone was recorded only once. The chain has TRBV10-2 and TRBJ1-2; 7 nucleotides line up with TRBD1. Germline V gene lookup returns CDR1 WSHSY and CDR2 SAAADI. Trimming at V came to 9 bases and at J to 4 bases, leaving 5 bases not matched to a gene. This CDR3 region has 12 residues. CDR3 region: CASSGTVYGYTF. The CDR3 DNA is TGCGCCAGTTCCGGGACAGTCTATGGCTACACCTTC.

The chain carries TRBV6-2 or TRBV6-3 and TRBJ2-7, with D maybe TRBD2 (5 bases). The CDR3 spans 12 residues. V was pared by 4 bases and J by 6 bases, with 10 bases between. Looked up from germline, CDR1 is MNHEY and CDR2 is SVGEGT. The DNA for the CDR3 is TGTGCCAGCAGTTTTTCGGGGATCGAGCAGTACTTC. Translated, it gives CASSFSGIEQYF.

The chain recombines TRBV7-9 with TRBJ1-6; no firm D call. The CDR3 consists of 11 residues. CDR1 and CDR2 from the germline V gene are SEHNR and FQNEAQ (reference sequence). Trimming left V 1 base short and J 15 bases short, with 7 bases between. In DNA form, the CDR3 reads TGTGCCAGCAGCTTAGGGATGCTCCTCCACTTT. This encodes CASSLGMLLHF.

V is TRBV9 and J is TRBJ2-7; D is ambiguous. This CDR3 is built from 14 residues. Trimming removed 1 base from V and 3 bases from J, with 11 bases in between. From germline, CDR1 is SGDLS and CDR2 YYNGEE. The DNA for the CDR3 is TGTGCCAGCAGCGTAATGACCGACGGCTACGAGCAGTACTTC. As protein: CASSVMTDGYEQYF.

The chain uses TRBV30 and TRBJ1-4; no definite D call. Trimming took off 3 bases at V and 0 bases at J, with 5 bases between the two ends. The CDR3 is 13 residues long. From germline, CDR1 is GTSNPN and CDR2 SVGIG (reference sequence). The CDR3 loop reads CAWRRATNEKLFF. The DNA of the CDR3 is TGTGCCTGGAGGAGAGCAACTAATGAAAAACTGTTTTTT.

V usage is TRBV13 and J usage is TRBJ1-5; no firm D call. Germline-derived CDR1 and CDR2 are PRHDT and FYEKMQ (reference sequence). V lost 5 bases and J 7 bases, leaving 12 bases between the germline ends. There are 13 residues in the CDR3. CDR3 in DNA: TGTGCCAGCAGCCGCCAGCCCGACCAGCCCCAGCATTTT. It specifies CASSRQPDQPQHF.

The CDR3 sequence is CASRTYGGADEKLFF. The CDR3 region has the DNA TGTGCCAGTAGAACCTACGGGGGGGCGGATGAAAAACTGTTTTTT. The chain links TRBV19 to TRBJ1-4; a weak D match, TRBD1 (6 bases). Trimming left V 6 bases short and J 6 bases short, with 17 bases between. Per the germline V gene, CDR1 is LNHDA and CDR2 is SQIVND (reference sequence). This CDR3 comprises 15 residues.

The J gene is TRBJ2-3, the V gene TRBV14, with a possible D match to TRBD2 (5 bases). CDR1 SGHDN and CDR2 FVKESK come from the germline V gene. The V gene lost 4 bases and the J gene lost 6 bases, with 20 bases spanning the gap. The CDR3 extends over 16 amino acids. The chain's CDR3 is CASSLRLATGVDTQYF. The CDR3 nucleotides read TGTGCCAGCAGCCTCCGATTAGCGACGGGCGTTGATACGCAGTATTTT.

The chain employs TRBV6-5 and TRBJ1-4; 7 bases are a match to TRBD1. V was pared by 2 bases and J by 4 bases, with 1 base of the junction left unmatched. This CDR3 has 14 amino acids. The germline gives CDR1 MNHEY, CDR2 SVGAGI. The CDR3 DNA follows: TGTGCCAGCAGTTACAGGGGGCATAATGAAAAACTGTTTTTT. It is translated as CASSYRGHNEKLFF.

The CDR3 here is CASSQDYLGGQPQHF. The CDR3 DNA sequence: TGTGCCAGCAGCCAAGATTACTTGGGGGGCCAGCCCCAGCATTTT. The chain carries TRBV3-1 (or the pseudogene TRBV3-2) and TRBJ1-5; TRBD1 might be the D (6 bases). Trimming took 0 bases from V and 7 from J, leaving 13 bases between them. CDR3 length equals 15 residues. Germline assignment: CDR1 LGHDT and CDR2 YNNKEL (reference sequence).

The chain combines TRBV28 with TRBJ2-7; 9 bases agree with TRBD1. The V gene's germline CDR1 is MDHEN and CDR2 SYDVKM. Unmatched junction bases numbered 3, after V lost 9 bases and J lost 0 bases. This CDR3 has 13 residues. CDR3 sequence: CASRTGASYEQYF. DNA of the CDR3: TGTGCCAGTCGGACAGGGGCCTCCTACGAGCAGTACTTC.

This sequence joins TRBV12-3 or TRBV12-4 and TRBJ1-1; the D is unclear. With 3 bases removed from V and 7 bases from J, the gap between germline ends came to 12 bases. The CDR3 covers 13 residues. In DNA form, the CDR3 reads TGTGCCAGCAGTTTTTATCTCGGGGTTGAAGCTTTCTTT. It codes for CASSFYLGVEAFF.

The V gene is TRBV5-4, the J gene TRBJ1-3; D is unclear. CDR3 length: 15 residues. The ends were cut back, 0 bases at V and 8 bases at J, with 15 bases in the middle. CDR1 and CDR2 from the germline V gene are SGHNT and YYREEE (reference sequence). CDR3 DNA sequence: TGTGCCAGCAGCTTGGAAGAGGGTGCGGGATACACCATATATTTT. Its translation is CASSLEEGAGYTIYF.

The chain links TRBV28 to TRBJ2-6; TRBD1 agrees at 7 bases. Germline values: CDR1 MDHEN, CDR2 SYDVKM. The ends lost 5 bases at V and 2 bases at J; junction bases unmatched: 9. This CDR3 comprises 17 residues. CDR3 in DNA: TGTGCCAGCAGTGCCCGGCAGGGGGTAGCTGGGGCCAACGTCCTGACTTTC. Protein product: CASSARQGVAGANVLTF.

The gene calls are TRBV7-9 and TRBJ1-3; the D gene is possibly TRBD1 (5 bases). Germline V gene data show CDR1 as SEHNR and CDR2 as FQNEAQ (reference sequence). The ends were cut back, 5 bases at V and 0 bases at J, with 8 bases in the middle. This CDR3 comprises 14 residues. CDR3: CASSGGLSGNTIYF. The CDR3, as DNA: TGTGCCAGCAGCGGGGGACTCTCTGGAAACACCATATATTTT.

The chain is built from TRBV6-5 and TRBJ1-1; TRBD1 might be the D (5 bases). The CDR3 spans 13 residues. The V and J ends lost 6 bases and 0 bases respectively, with 8 bases between them. From germline, CDR1 is MNHEY and CDR2 SVGAGI. The CDR3 region is CASSLTVNTEAFF. As DNA, the CDR3 is TGTGCCAGCAGCTTGACAGTGAACACTGAAGCTTTCTTT.

The V gene is TRBV7-2, the J gene TRBJ1-2; no clear D gene. Germline lookup yields CDR1 SGHTA and CDR2 FQGNSA. The V end lost 2 bases, the J end lost 0 bases, and 10 bases lay between the germline ends. The CDR3 runs 15 residues. The DNA for the CDR3 is TGTGCCAGCAGCTTATCGGGTTCCTCTAACTATGGCTACACCTTC. Translated: CASSLSGSSNYGYTF.

The rearrangement uses TRBV23-1 and TRBJ2-1; D not resolved. TRBV23-1 is labeled an ORF, and its function is uncertain. Trimming stripped 0 bases from V and 13 bases from J, with 10 bases between. This CDR3 is built from 12 residues. CDR3: CASSQSGDHQFF. DNA of the CDR3: TGCGCCAGCAGTCAATCCGGAGACCATCAGTTCTTC.

V gene TRBV18 combines with J gene TRBJ2-3; D unresolved. This CDR3 comprises 12 residues. Germline V CDR1 and CDR2: KGHSH, LQKENI. V lost 4 bases and J 2 bases, leaving 4 bases between the germline ends. CDR3 sequence: CASSLSTDTQYF. The CDR3, as DNA: TGTGCCAGCTCACTCTCCACAGATACGCAGTATTTT.

The CDR3 region has the DNA TGTGCCAGCAGCTTCGGGGGACAGGCTGATTATCAGCCCCAGCATTTT. Translation: CASSFGGQADYQPQHF. This sequence joins TRBV7-8 and TRBJ1-5, with 8 bases lining up with TRBD1. Germline V gene lookup returns CDR1 SGHVS and CDR2 FQNEAQ. V trimming: 3 bases; J trimming: 5 bases; junction bases outside the gene matches: 9. The CDR3 consists of 16 residues.

The chain carries TRBV6-2 or TRBV6-3 and TRBJ2-3, with D possibly matching TRBD2 (6 bases). CDR3 length: 16 residues. The V end lost 0 bases, the J end lost 6 bases, and 16 bases lay between the germline ends. Per germline, CDR1 MNHEY and CDR2 SVGEGT. CDR3 amino acids: CASSYSSWGGADTQYF. DNA for the CDR3: TGTGCCAGCAGTTACTCGTCTTGGGGCGGGGCGGATACGCAGTATTTT.